Shown below are 22 T cell receptor beta chains from a single sample sequenced in a study of CD8 T cells in ankylosing spondylitis. No cognate antigen is known for these TCRs. TCRdb fed the 5' RACE reads into MiXCR, producing one record per CDR3 protein. Of more than 650,000 distinct CDR3 sequences listed, around 11% are singletons. Whole-study findings and limits: Seemingly characteristic of ankylosing spondylitis blood was a TCR beta motif consisting of several highly homologous variants.

Sequenced material: blood, either unsorted or a sorted T cell fraction (not recorded which). Receptor source: a male donor with ankylosing spondylitis.

This clonotype was recorded many times. V is TRBV20-1 and J is TRBJ1-5; D remains unclear. Trimming shortened V by 3 bases and J by 3 bases, and 9 bases separated the two germline ends. The CDR3 consists of 13 residues. Germline V gene data show CDR1 as DFQATT and CDR2 as SNEGSKA (reference sequence). The CDR3 region has the DNA TGCAGTGCTAGTGGTCGGGACAATCAGCCCCAGCATTTT. This translates into CSASGRDNQPQHF.

The chain couples TRBV9 to TRBJ2-3; D is tentatively TRBD1 or TRBD2 (5 bases each). Deletions cut 3 bases from V and 2 bases from J, with 10 bases between. CDR3 length: 14 amino acids. Germline loops: CDR1 SGDLS, CDR2 YYNGEE. The DNA of the CDR3 is TGTGCCAGCAGCGGTACGGGGCACACAGATACGCAGTATTTT. Its protein product is CASSGTGHTDTQYF.

The table lists this clonotype with a few counts. This chain connects TRBV7-9 to TRBJ2-7, with D maybe TRBD1 (5 bases). V was cut by 0 bases and J by 4 bases, with 7 bases left in between. The CDR3 has 13 residues. Per germline, CDR1 SEHNR and CDR2 FQNEAQ (reference sequence). In DNA form, the CDR3 reads TGTGCCAGCAGCTTAGCTACAGGATACGAGCAGTACTTC. As protein: CASSLATGYEQYF.

The chain employs TRBV29-1 and TRBJ1-2; D is perhaps TRBD1 (5 bases). This CDR3 region has 13 residues. Trimming removed 0 bases from V and 4 bases from J, with 9 bases in between. The germline V gene has CDR1 SQVTM and CDR2 ANQGSEA. The CDR3 region is CSVEDRGGYGYTF. In DNA, the CDR3 is TGCAGCGTTGAAGATAGGGGTGGCTATGGCTACACCTTC.

The chain links TRBV19 to TRBJ1-6; no clear D. The CDR3 is 13 amino acids. The V gene's germline CDR1 is LNHDA and CDR2 SQIVND (reference sequence). V dropped 3 bases and J dropped 14 bases, with 14 bases sitting between them. CDR3 in amino acids: CASSISATPALHF. CDR3 DNA sequence: TGTGCCAGTAGTATCTCTGCCACGCCGGCCCTCCACTTT.

This clonotype showed up just a few times. The genes are TRBV6-1 and TRBJ1-2; D gene unclear. The CDR3 is made up of 13 amino acids. V was trimmed by 2 bases and J by 5 bases, leaving 9 bases between them. Germline CDR1 reads MNHNS; CDR2 reads SASEGT. CDR3 nucleotide sequence: TGTGCCAGCAGTGAAAACGCCGGGTATGGCTACACCTTC. Amino acids: CASSENAGYGYTF.

This chain connects TRBV11-2 to TRBJ1-6, with no clear D. Germline loops: CDR1 SGHAT, CDR2 FQNNGV. Deletions cut 3 bases from V and 0 bases from J, with 6 bases between. The CDR3 has 15 residues. CDR3 DNA sequence: TGTGCCAGCAGCTTTGGGCTCTCCTATAATTCACCCCTCCACTTT. Translating it yields CASSFGLSYNSPLHF. Using reference TRBV11-2 and TRBJ1-6 for the parts outside the CDR3, the full variable domain is EAGVAQSPRYKIIEKRQSVAFWCNPISGHATLYWYQQILGQGPKLLIQFQNNGVVDDSQLPKDRFSAERLKGVDSTLKIQPAKLEDSAVYLCASSFGLSYNSPLHFGNGTRLTVT.

The table lists this clonotype with a few counts. V and J are TRBV27 and TRBJ2-2; 10 bases are a match to TRBD2. This CDR3 is built from 17 residues. V lost 6 bases to trimming and J lost 5 bases; unmatched junction nucleotides: 12. CDR1 is MNHEY and CDR2 is SMNVEV in the germline V gene (reference sequence). DNA of the CDR3: TGTGCCAGCAGCCGGGGGGCTAGCGGGGGCTGGACCGGGGAGCTGTTTTTT. This gives the protein CASSRGASGGWTGELFF.

This clonotype was seen a handful of times. The chain uses TRBV5-1 and TRBJ2-3; 7 nucleotides match TRBD2. CDR3 length: 15 residues. Germline assignment: CDR1 SGHRS and CDR2 YFSETQ. Losses at the gene ends were 3 bases for V and 1 base for J; bases not matched to a gene: 5. The CDR3 nucleotides are TGCGCCAGCAGCTACGATCGGGGGGGCACAGATACGCAGTATTTT. It specifies CASSYDRGGTDTQYF.

The rearrangement links TRBV7-2 to TRBJ2-7; TRBD1 aligns across 7 bases. In germline, CDR1 is SGHTA, CDR2 FQGNSA. This CDR3 comprises 15 residues. The V gene end was trimmed by 5 bases and the J gene end by 7 bases; junction bases not matched to a gene: 14. As DNA, the CDR3 is TGTGCCAGCAGCCCTTGGACAGGTACATCTCGGGAGCAGTACTTC. Its translation is CASSPWTGTSREQYF.

This clonotype was detected a few times. The chain recombines TRBV27 with TRBJ1-6; 7 bases agree with TRBD1. Losses at the gene ends were 5 bases for V and 5 bases for J; bases not matched to a gene: 6. Germline CDR1 is MNHEY and CDR2 is SMNVEV (reference sequence). The CDR3 spans 15 residues. CDR3 in DNA: TGTGCCAGCAGTCCGTCTGACAGGGATAATTCACCCCTCCACTTT. This encodes CASSPSDRDNSPLHF.

The chain recombines TRBV9 with TRBJ2-1; no firm D call. CDR1 and CDR2 from the germline V gene are SGDLS and YYNGEE. Trimming pared 1 base from V and 0 bases from J, leaving 11 bases between. The CDR3 runs to 16 residues. The chain's CDR3 is CASSVKTPSSYNEQFF. CDR3 bases: TGTGCCAGCAGCGTAAAGACTCCGAGCTCCTACAATGAGCAGTTCTTC. Full variable domain (remainder filled in from reference TRBV9 and TRBJ2-1): DSGVTQTPKHLITATGQRVTLRCSPRSGDLSVYWYQQSLDQGLQFLIQYYNGEERAKGNILERFSAQQFPDLHSELNLSSLELGDSALYFCASSVKTPSSYNEQFFGPGTRLTVL.

This clonotype showed up just a few times. This chain connects TRBV5-1 to TRBJ2-6; D is ambiguous. V shed 4 bases and J shed 0 bases, with 11 bases lying between them. This CDR3 contains 16 residues. Germline CDR1 and CDR2: SGHRS and YFSETQ. CDR3: CASSILRSSGANVLTF. The CDR3 coding sequence is TGCGCCAGCAGCATCCTGAGGAGCTCTGGGGCCAACGTCCTGACTTTC.

The sample holds a few counts of this clonotype. The gene calls are TRBV5-1 and TRBJ1-1; D gene ambiguous. The CDR3 runs to 14 residues. CDR1 and CDR2 (germline): SGHRS, YFSETQ. V was cut by 0 bases and J by 4 bases, with 10 bases left in between. The CDR3 reads CASSLEGFSTEAFF. CDR3 DNA sequence: TGCGCCAGCAGCTTGGAGGGTTTTAGCACTGAAGCTTTCTTT.

This clonotype was seen a handful of times. V is TRBV15 and J is TRBJ2-7; 8 positions match TRBD1. This CDR3 has 15 residues. The trim removed 2 bases at V and 2 bases at J, leaving 5 bases unmatched. Germline V CDR1 and CDR2: LNHNV, YYDKDF (reference sequence). CDR3: CATSRQTGAPYEQYF. The DNA of the CDR3 is TGTGCCACCAGCAGACAGACAGGGGCTCCCTACGAGCAGTACTTC.

This clonotype was seen a few times. V and J are TRBV6-5 and TRBJ1-2, with D possibly matching TRBD1 (5 bases). V was shortened by 8 bases and J by 4 bases, with 14 bases between the two germline ends. The CDR3 loop spans 13 amino acids. Germline V lookup: CDR1 MNHEY, CDR2 SVGAGI. The DNA for the CDR3 is TGTGCCAGCGGAGACTCGGGGGTCTATGGCTACACCTTC. Its protein product is CASGDSGVYGYTF.

This chain uses TRBV10-3 with TRBJ2-3; D gene uncertain. The V gene lost 5 bases and the J gene lost 4 bases, with 4 bases spanning the gap. From germline, CDR1 is ENHRY and CDR2 SYGVKD. CDR3 length equals 11 residues. In DNA, the CDR3 is TGTGCCATCAGTACGGCAGATACGCAGTATTTT. As protein: CAISTADTQYF.

This clonotype appeared a few times. The rearrangement uses TRBV6-2 or TRBV6-3 and TRBJ1-1; D remains ambiguous. Per the germline V gene, CDR1 is MNHEY and CDR2 is SVGEGT. The CDR3 is 11 amino acids. The CDR3 nucleotides are TGTGCGGTATGGGGTTGGACTGAAGCTTTCTTT. Amino acid sequence: CAVWGWTEAFF.

V usage is TRBV24-1 and J usage is TRBJ2-5, with D possibly being TRBD1 or TRBD2 (5 bases each). From germline, CDR1 is KGHDR and CDR2 SFDVKD. This CDR3 region has 16 residues. The V gene lost 4 bases and the J gene lost 0 bases, with 14 bases spanning the gap. Here the CDR3 reads CATSESGPAYQETQYF. CDR3 sequence (DNA): TGTGCCACCAGTGAGTCGGGACCGGCGTACCAAGAGACCCAGTACTTC.

The rearrangement uses TRBV5-1 and TRBJ1-1; 11 nucleotides line up with TRBD1. Losses at the gene ends were 4 bases for V and 11 bases for J; bases not matched to a gene: 7. Germline V CDR1 and CDR2: SGHRS, YFSETQ. The CDR3 totals 13 residues. For the CDR3, the DNA is TGCGCCAGCAGCCCGGACAGGGGGCTAGTCGCTTTCTTT. Translation gives CASSPDRGLVAFF.

In this sample, this clonotype turned up a few times. This chain links TRBV5-5 with TRBJ2-3, with no clear D. The germline V gene has CDR1 SGHKS and CDR2 YYEKEE (reference sequence). Trimming cost V 3 bases and J 0 bases, with 8 bases left between them. The CDR3 covers 14 residues. The CDR3 protein is CASSSYSSTDTQYF. The DNA of the CDR3 is TGTGCCAGCAGCTCCTACAGTAGCACAGATACGCAGTATTTT.

This clonotype was seen a few times. The V call is TRBV27, the J call TRBJ1-1; 8 positions agree with TRBD1. The CDR3 loop spans 14 amino acids. The germline CDR1 and CDR2 sequences are MNHEY and SMNVEV (reference sequence). Losses at the gene ends were 5 bases for V and 6 bases for J; bases not matched to a gene: 8. The CDR3: CASSPLGQGAEAFF. The CDR3 coding sequence is TGTGCCAGCAGTCCCCTCGGACAGGGCGCTGAAGCTTTCTTT.